One sample yielded the 15 T cell receptor beta chains listed below, sequenced in a study of CD8+CD57+ T cells in acquired aplastic anemia. Profiling that covered TCR beta VDJ and CDR3 relied on genomic DNA as its template. MiXCR, run by TCRdb on the reads, gives a single entry per CDR3 protein. The repertoire holds fewer than 200,000 distinct CDR3 sequences, with just under 65% as singletons. Input material: sorted CD4+, CD8+, or CD8+CD57+ T cells (not recorded which) from PBMCs. Every receptor here comes from a human donor in good health.

This clonotype was seen only a few times. The chain is built from TRBV6-1 and TRBJ2-4; 8 nucleotides align to TRBD1. Germline CDR1 MNHNS, CDR2 SASEGT. The CDR3 has 15 amino acids. Losses at the gene ends were 6 bases for V and 7 bases for J; bases not matched to a gene: 11. The CDR3 DNA is TGTGCCAGCAGGACCCCGGCAGGGGGCGTGAACATTCAGTACTTC. It encodes CASRTPAGGVNIQYF.

The table lists this clonotype with a few counts. The J gene is TRBJ2-3, the V gene TRBV10-2; D gene ambiguous. CDR3 size: 10 residues. With 8 bases removed from V and 7 bases from J, the gap between germline ends came to 7 bases. CDR1 and CDR2 (germline): WSHSY, SAAADI. The DNA of the CDR3 is TGCGCCAGCGGGCCGTATACGCAGTATTTT. As protein: CASGPYTQYF.

J is TRBJ1-3 and V is TRBV10-3; D possibly corresponds to TRBD1 (5 bases). Per germline, CDR1 ENHRY and CDR2 SYGVKD. The CDR3 spans 15 residues. V lost 6 bases and J 4 bases, leaving 16 bases between the germline ends. CDR3: CAISTGTTKGNTIYF. CDR3 nucleotides: TGTGCCATCAGCACTGGGACCACTAAGGGAAACACCATATATTTT.

V usage is TRBV20-1 and J usage is TRBJ2-3; no clear D gene. The germline V and J ends were trimmed by 5 bases and 7 bases, with 19 bases remaining between them. The CDR3 has 14 amino acids. Germline CDR1 and CDR2: DFQATT and SNEGSKA (reference sequence). The CDR3 is CSAPFRGMGNTQYF. Written as DNA, the CDR3 is TGCAGTGCTCCTTTTAGAGGAATGGGGAATACGCAGTATTTT.

Of note for this clonotype: A much more abundant neighbour one base away suggests this may be a read error. The DNA for the CDR3 is TGTGCCAGCAGTTTATGGCGGAGCTACGAGCAGTACTTC. It is translated as CASSLWRSYEQYF. This chain connects TRBV9 to TRBJ2-7; no clear D gene. Looked up from germline, CDR1 is SGDLS and CDR2 is YYNGEE. This CDR3 region has 13 residues. V was shortened by 5 bases and J by 3 bases, with 12 bases between the two germline ends.

This clonotype was observed a handful of times. This chain uses TRBV7-6 with TRBJ2-7, with TRBD2 matching 9 bases. Germline V gene data show CDR1 as SGHVS and CDR2 as FNYEAQ. Trimming at V came to 3 bases and at J to 2 bases, leaving 5 bases not matched to a gene. CDR3 size: 15 residues. CDR3 loop: CASSLGAGGAYEQYF. In DNA form, the CDR3 reads TGTGCCAGCAGCTTGGGGGCGGGAGGGGCCTACGAGCAGTACTTC.

This chain's CDR3 is CASSSQPSGNTIYF. In DNA form, the CDR3 reads TGTGCCAGCAGTTCTCAGCCCTCTGGAAACACCATATATTTT. This rearrangement joins TRBV7-2 to TRBJ1-3; D unresolved. CDR3 length: 14 amino acids. Germline CDR1 and CDR2: SGHTA and FQGNSA. Trimming removed 6 bases at V and 0 bases at J, with 9 bases between.

The chain couples TRBV7-9 to TRBJ2-7; 9 nucleotides line up with TRBD1. After removal of 6 bases from V and 5 bases from J, the junction contained 17 bases not matched to a gene. CDR1 SEHNR and CDR2 FQNEAQ come from the germline V gene (reference sequence). This CDR3 comprises 17 residues. For the CDR3, the DNA is TGTGCCAGCAGTGGAGCACCACGGGACAGGGCTCGGGACGAGCAGTACTTC. Residues: CASSGAPRDRARDEQYF.

The V call is TRBV7-2, the J call TRBJ1-1; D not resolved. V dropped 4 bases and J dropped 1 base, with 7 bases sitting between them. The CDR3 consists of 13 residues. Germline CDR1 and CDR2: SGHTA and FQGNSA. The CDR3 protein is CASSSNRNTEAFF. The CDR3 DNA follows: TGTGCCAGCAGCTCTAACAGGAACACTGAAGCTTTCTTT.

The genes are TRBV7-8 and TRBJ1-3, with D hard to call. Trimming pared 3 bases from V and 8 bases from J, leaving 11 bases between. This CDR3 contains 13 residues. The germline CDR1 and CDR2 sequences are SGHVS and FQNEAQ. Here the CDR3 reads CASSLATRDTIYF. CDR3 nucleotide sequence: TGTGCCAGCAGCTTGGCGACGCGGGACACCATATATTTT.

This clonotype was seen at least ten times. The genes are TRBV15 and TRBJ2-2; TRBD1 aligns across 8 bases. Germline V gene data show CDR1 as LNHNV and CDR2 as YYDKDF (reference sequence). The V segment lost 4 bases and the J segment 3 bases; nucleotides outside the gene matches: 4. This CDR3 comprises 15 residues. The CDR3 DNA sequence: TGTGCCACCAGCACCGCAGGGGGCCACACCGGGGAGCTGTTTTTT. Translating gives CATSTAGGHTGELFF.

In this sample, this clonotype turned up many times. This chain links TRBV19 with TRBJ1-3, with TRBD1 as a possible D gene (5 bases). The CDR3 length is 16 residues. V lost 3 bases and J lost 2, with 14 bases in between. From germline, CDR1 is LNHDA and CDR2 SQIVND (reference sequence). Here the CDR3 reads CASSIIAGRPGNTIYF. The CDR3 DNA reads as TGTGCCAGTAGTATTATCGCAGGGCGGCCTGGAAACACCATATATTTT.

This clonotype has only one observation. The chain links TRBV25-1 to TRBJ2-7, with D tentatively TRBD2 (5 bases). From germline, CDR1 is MGHDK and CDR2 SYGVNS. Trimming took off 5 bases at V and 6 bases at J, with 8 bases between the two ends. CDR3 length: 11 residues. The CDR3 region has the DNA TGTGCCAGCAGTTCGGGGTTCGAGCAGTACTTC. Its translation is CASSSGFEQYF.

This clonotype was seen many times. The V call is TRBV5-8, the J call TRBJ2-7, with 9 bases lining up with TRBD1. Germline V gives CDR1 SGHTS, CDR2 YDEGEE. V lost 3 bases and J lost 2; bases outside the gene matches: 9. This CDR3 has 16 amino acids. The CDR3 spells CASSSLRDRDPYEQYF. The CDR3 DNA is TGTGCCAGCAGCTCACTCCGGGACAGGGACCCCTACGAGCAGTACTTC.

The chain joins TRBV7-9 to TRBJ2-1; unclear D gene. Trimming removed 2 bases at V and 4 bases at J, with 15 bases between. This CDR3 is 16 amino acids long. Germline CDR1 and CDR2: SEHNR and FQNEAQ (reference sequence). CDR3: CASSLRFGFGYNEQFF. Here the CDR3 DNA reads TGTGCCAGCAGCTTACGGTTCGGGTTTGGTTACAATGAGCAGTTCTTC. Full variable domain (rest looked up from reference TRBV7-9 and TRBJ2-1): DTGVSQNPRHKITKRGQNVTFRCDPISEHNRLYWYRQTLGQGPEFLTYFQNEAQLEKSRLLSDRFSAERPKGSFSTLEIQRTEQGDSAMYLCASSLRFGFGYNEQFFGPGTRLTVL.